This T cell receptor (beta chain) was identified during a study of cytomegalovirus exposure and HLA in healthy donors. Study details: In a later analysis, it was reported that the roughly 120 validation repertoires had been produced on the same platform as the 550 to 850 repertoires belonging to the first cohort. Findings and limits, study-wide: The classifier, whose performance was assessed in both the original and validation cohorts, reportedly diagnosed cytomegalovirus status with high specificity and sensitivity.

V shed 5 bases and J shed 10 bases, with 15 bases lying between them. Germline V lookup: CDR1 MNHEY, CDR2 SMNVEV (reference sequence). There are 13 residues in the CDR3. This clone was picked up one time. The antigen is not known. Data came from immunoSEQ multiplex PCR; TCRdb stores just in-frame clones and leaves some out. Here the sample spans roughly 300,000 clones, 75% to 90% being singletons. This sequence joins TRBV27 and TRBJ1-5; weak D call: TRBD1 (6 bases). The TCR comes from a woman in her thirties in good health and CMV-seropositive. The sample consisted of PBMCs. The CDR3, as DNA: TGTGCCAGCAGTCCCGGACAGACACAACCCCAGCATTTT. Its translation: CASSPGQTQPQHF.